The T cell receptor beta chain described here comes from a study of T-cell memory formation after mild COVID-19. Findings and caveats of the study: CD4+ clones that contracted lay mainly in CM and EM; CD8+ ones lay in EMRA.

This clonotype has only a few counts. Its antigen is undetermined. With 1 base removed from V and 2 bases from J, the gap between germline ends came to 7 bases. CDR1 is DFQATT, CDR2 SNEGSKA, per germline (reference sequence). CDR3 length equals 13 residues. TCRdb re-called the 5' RACE reads with MiXCR, one entry per CDR3 protein. The sample yields under 300,000 distinct CDR3 sequences, about a sixth seen once. The TCR sequence derives from a man between 18 and 29 years old who had mild COVID-19 (a few samples of this study predate the infection). Cell type and time point are not known. The sample comprised PBMCs or a T cell subset sorted from them (not recorded which). The gene calls are TRBV20-1 and TRBJ2-3; D not resolved. The CDR3 region is CSARAQSTDTQYF. As DNA, the CDR3 is TGCAGTGCTAGAGCTCAGTCCACAGATACGCAGTATTTT.